Shown below are 32 T cell receptor beta chains from a single sample sequenced in a study of T cells after yellow fever vaccination. A single record per CDR3 protein comes from TCRdb applying MiXCR to the 5' RACE reads. The data show around 530,000 distinct CDR3 sequences, 17% seen once. This sample comprised PBMCs, obtained about 5 days after the first yellow fever vaccination. The receptors shown here come from a man between 18 and 29 years old who received the YFV17D yellow fever vaccine.

The rearrangement uses TRBV9 and TRBJ1-5, with a weak D call TRBD1 (6 bases). The CDR3 totals 15 residues. The germline CDR1 and CDR2 sequences are SGDLS and YYNGEE. V dropped 3 bases and J dropped 1 base, with 11 bases sitting between them. In nucleotides, the CDR3 is TGTGCCAGCAGCGGCAGGGGAGGGAGCAATCAGCCCCAGCATTTT. Its translation is CASSGRGGSNQPQHF.

This clonotype was seen more than once but under ten times. The V and J genes are TRBV7-9 and TRBJ1-3, with D unclear. The CDR3 is 14 residues long. CDR1 and CDR2 from the germline V gene are SEHNR and FQNEAQ (reference sequence). Trimming pared 0 bases from V and 4 bases from J, leaving 7 bases between. The CDR3 reads CASSLASQGNTIYF. In DNA form, the CDR3 reads TGTGCCAGCAGCTTAGCGTCGCAAGGAAACACCATATATTTT.

There are a few counts of this clonotype. The chain combines TRBV5-1 with TRBJ1-1; 8 bases map to TRBD1. V lost 2 bases, J lost 4 bases, and 7 bases stayed unmatched. The CDR3 has 15 residues. Germline V gives CDR1 SGHRS, CDR2 YFSETQ. CDR3 sequence (DNA): TGCGCCAGCAGCTTAACAGGGGGGTCCCTCACTGAAGCTTTCTTT. As protein: CASSLTGGSLTEAFF.

This clonotype came up many times. The chain combines TRBV6-1 with TRBJ2-7, with 10 nucleotides matching TRBD1. CDR1 is MNHNS, CDR2 SASEGT, per germline. The CDR3 runs 14 residues. Trimming removed 6 bases from V and 3 bases from J; junction bases left unmatched: 5. CDR3 loop: CASSLDRGLYEQYF. CDR3 bases: TGTGCCAGCAGCTTAGACAGGGGGCTCTACGAGCAGTACTTC.

The rearrangement uses TRBV29-1 and TRBJ2-1; D remains unclear. In germline, CDR1 is SQVTM, CDR2 ANQGSEA. This CDR3 comprises 13 residues. V was cut by 4 bases and J by 0 bases, with 7 bases left in between. Here the CDR3 reads CSVATGSYNEQFF. In DNA, the CDR3 is TGCAGCGTTGCCACCGGCTCCTACAATGAGCAGTTCTTC.

This clonotype was found a few times. The genes are TRBV11-1 and TRBJ2-7; D uncertain. Per germline, CDR1 SGHAT and CDR2 FQDESV (reference sequence). The V end was cut by 10 bases, the J end by 0 bases, with 16 bases between. The CDR3 runs to 14 residues. DNA of the CDR3: TGTGCCAACCCTGGTATGATGAGCTCCTACGAGCAGTACGTC. Protein sequence: CANPGMMSSYEQYV.

The chain couples TRBV7-3 to TRBJ2-2, with TRBD1 matching over 7 bases. Germline CDR1 is SGHTA and CDR2 is FQGTGA. V gave up 6 bases and J gave up 0 bases; unmatched junction bases: 4. The CDR3 length is 15 residues. The CDR3: CASRTGRTNTGELFF. For the CDR3, the DNA is TGTGCCAGCAGGACAGGGAGAACGAACACCGGGGAGCTGTTTTTT.

The chain combines TRBV29-1 with TRBJ2-1; 12 positions match TRBD2. CDR3 length: 14 residues. Losses at the gene ends were 8 bases for V and 6 bases for J; bases not matched to a gene: 8. Germline V lookup: CDR1 SQVTM, CDR2 ANQGSEA. CDR3 protein: CSSFGLAGPNEQFF. The CDR3 DNA is TGCAGCTCCTTCGGACTAGCGGGGCCCAATGAGCAGTTCTTC.

This clonotype was seen a few times. The chain joins TRBV6-2 or TRBV6-3 to TRBJ1-1; D is perhaps TRBD1 (5 bases). The CDR3 is 15 amino acids. V was shortened by 5 bases and J by 6 bases, with 19 bases between the two germline ends. CDR1 is MNHEY and CDR2 is SVGEGT in the germline V gene. The CDR3 loop reads CASSGEGHSQAEAFF. The CDR3 DNA reads TGTGCCAGCAGTGGGGAAGGACACTCCCAGGCTGAAGCTTTCTTT.

The table lists this clonotype with a few counts. The chain employs TRBV3-1 and TRBJ2-6; D uncertain. Germline V lookup: CDR1 LGHDT, CDR2 YNNKEL (reference sequence). The CDR3 is 12 residues long. V shed 1 base and J shed 13 bases, with 8 bases lying between them. The CDR3 loop reads CASSQGARVLTF. The CDR3, as DNA: TGTGCCAGCAGCCAAGGAGCCCGTGTCCTGACTTTC.

This clonotype appeared many times. The chain links TRBV6-5 to TRBJ1-2; TRBD1 agrees at 8 bases. CDR3 length: 15 residues. The germline gives CDR1 MNHEY, CDR2 SVGAGI. The trim removed 7 bases at V and 5 bases at J, leaving 12 bases unmatched. The CDR3 DNA sequence: TGTGCCAGCAAACCCCTCCTTGGACAGGGTTATGGCTACACCTTC. It codes for CASKPLLGQGYGYTF.

This clonotype occurred a few times. V is TRBV20-1 and J is TRBJ2-4; the D gene could be TRBD1 or TRBD2 (5 bases each). Germline V gene sequence: CDR1 DFQATT, CDR2 SNEGSKA (reference sequence). This CDR3 region has 13 residues. This CDR3 is CSSEGIAKNIQYF. In nucleotides, the CDR3 is TGCAGCTCAGAGGGGATAGCCAAAAACATTCAGTACTTC.

This clonotype was detected only a few times. V gene TRBV7-2 combines with J gene TRBJ1-5, with TRBD1 as a possible D gene (6 bases). Trimming pared 5 bases from V and 7 bases from J, leaving 18 bases between. The CDR3 runs to 15 residues. Germline lookup yields CDR1 SGHTA and CDR2 FQGNSA. The CDR3 DNA is TGTGCCAGCAGCCTCCCTTGGGGGCAGGGGCAGCCCCAGCATTTT. This sequence encodes CASSLPWGQGQPQHF.

This clonotype occurred many times. The chain joins TRBV7-6 to TRBJ1-4; 9 bases are a match to TRBD1. Germline V gene data show CDR1 as SGHVS and CDR2 as FNYEAQ. The CDR3 is 15 residues long. After removal of 5 bases from V and 7 bases from J, the junction contained 8 bases not matched to a gene. The CDR3 protein is CASSVMATGGEKLFF. Here the CDR3 DNA reads TGTGCCAGCAGCGTAATGGCGACAGGGGGTGAAAAACTGTTTTTT.

This clonotype showed up many times. The chain uses TRBV29-1 and TRBJ1-2; 8 nucleotides agree with TRBD1. The CDR3 loop spans 15 amino acids. Germline V gives CDR1 SQVTM, CDR2 ANQGSEA. The V gene end was trimmed by 5 bases and the J gene end by 1 base; junction bases not matched to a gene: 9. The CDR3 DNA follows: TGCAGCGTTTCGGCAGGGGGCCCACTTAACTATGGCTACACCTTC. Its translation is CSVSAGGPLNYGYTF.

V gene TRBV7-2 combines with J gene TRBJ1-2; D uncertain. From germline, CDR1 is SGHTA and CDR2 FQGNSA. The CDR3 has 15 residues. The V end lost 5 bases, the J end lost 4 bases, and 17 bases lay between the germline ends. The DNA for the CDR3 is TGTGCCAGCAGCCCCGCGGTACCGCGGGGCTATGGCTACACCTTC. Translating it yields CASSPAVPRGYGYTF.

The chain couples TRBV7-3 to TRBJ2-3, with 8 bases that match TRBD2. The junction had 6 bases not matched to a gene; V was cut back by 5 bases and J by 8 bases. Germline V gene sequence: CDR1 SGHTA, CDR2 FQGTGA. The CDR3 loop spans 13 amino acids. CDR3 in amino acids: CASSKSGSGTQYF. DNA for the CDR3: TGTGCCAGCAGCAAGAGCGGGAGCGGTACGCAGTATTTT.

The genes are TRBV20-1 and TRBJ2-2; 8 bases are shared with TRBD1. Germline CDR1 and CDR2: DFQATT and SNEGSKA (reference sequence). Trimming cost V 0 bases and J 6 bases; bases outside gene matches: 3. CDR3 length: 14 residues. DNA for the CDR3: TGCAGTGCTAGAGACCCCAGGGGGCCCGGGGAGCTGTTTTTT. This encodes CSARDPRGPGELFF.

This clonotype was counted only a few times. The chain employs TRBV28 and TRBJ2-2; D is unresolved. This CDR3 region has 17 residues. The V gene lost 6 bases and the J gene lost 3 bases, with 20 bases spanning the gap. The V gene's germline CDR1 is MDHEN and CDR2 SYDVKM. CDR3 sequence reads: CASSPGIPSGHTGELFF. The CDR3 DNA follows: TGTGCCAGCAGCCCCGGTATACCTTCCGGTCACACCGGGGAGCTGTTTTTT.

The V and J genes are TRBV18 and TRBJ2-7, with D perhaps TRBD2 (6 bases). Trimming stripped 8 bases from V and 4 bases from J, with 18 bases between. The CDR3 runs to 14 residues. Germline CDR1 KGHSH, CDR2 LQKENI. In nucleotides, the CDR3 is TGTGCCAGCCAAGTGAGTACGGGGGTTTACGAGCAGTACTTC. Protein sequence: CASQVSTGVYEQYF.

CDR3 residues: CSVNHKNYGYTF. In DNA form, the CDR3 reads TGCAGTGTCAACCACAAAAACTATGGCTACACCTTC. The chain couples TRBV20-1 to TRBJ1-2; D unclear. The V end lost 7 bases, the J end lost 2 bases, and 11 bases lay between the germline ends. This CDR3 contains 12 residues. Germline V lookup: CDR1 DFQATT, CDR2 SNEGSKA (reference sequence).

This chain connects TRBV27 to TRBJ2-3; D is unclear. CDR1 and CDR2 (germline): MNHEY, SMNVEV (reference sequence). With 3 bases removed from V and 2 bases from J, the gap between germline ends came to 15 bases. CDR3 length: 16 residues. CDR3 amino acids: CASSFGSLGFTDTQYF. The CDR3 DNA follows: TGTGCCAGCAGTTTCGGCAGCCTCGGATTCACAGATACGCAGTATTTT.

The chain couples TRBV10-3 to TRBJ1-5; D is perhaps TRBD1 (5 bases). Germline assignment: CDR1 ENHRY and CDR2 SYGVKD. There are 12 residues in the CDR3. Trimming shortened V by 8 bases and J by 5 bases, and 10 bases separated the two germline ends. For the CDR3, the DNA is TGTGCCATCGGGGCAGGTGATCAGCCCCAGCATTTT. Its translation is CAIGAGDQPQHF.

This chain uses TRBV18 with TRBJ2-7; tentatively, D is TRBD2 (5 bases). CDR3 length: 13 amino acids. Germline lookup yields CDR1 KGHSH and CDR2 LQKENI. The V end was cut by 4 bases, the J end by 0 bases, with 7 bases between. The CDR3 loop is CASSLDFSYEQYF. The CDR3 DNA follows: TGTGCCAGCTCACTGGACTTCTCCTACGAGCAGTACTTC.

The rearrangement uses TRBV4-3 and TRBJ2-1, with 7 bases identical to TRBD2. The V and J ends lost 0 bases and 1 base, in that order; junction bases with no gene match: 6. The CDR3 has 17 amino acids. Germline V gives CDR1 LGHNA, CDR2 YSLEER. The CDR3 DNA reads TGCGCCAGCAGCCAAGATTGGCTAGCGGATTCCTACAATGAGCAGTTCTTC. It specifies CASSQDWLADSYNEQFF.

V and J are TRBV29-1 and TRBJ2-6; no clear D gene. This CDR3 contains 13 residues. Germline CDR1 and CDR2: SQVTM and ANQGSEA. The V end lost 6 bases, the J end lost 6 bases, and 12 bases lay between the germline ends. CDR3 sequence (DNA): TGCAGCGTCGGGTTCCCAGAGGCCAACGTCCTGACTTTC. Its protein product is CSVGFPEANVLTF.

This clonotype was found a few times. V gene TRBV5-1 combines with J gene TRBJ2-2, with 7 bases lining up with TRBD1. The CDR3 extends over 16 amino acids. V was clipped by 7 bases and J by 7 bases; unmatched bases: 16. Germline V gene sequence: CDR1 SGHRS, CDR2 YFSETQ. The CDR3 bases are TGCGCCAGCCAAATAGCCCCGACAGGGACCGGCGGGGAGCTGTTTTTT. Translated: CASQIAPTGTGGELFF.

This rearrangement joins TRBV5-1 to TRBJ2-1, with 9 bases aligning to TRBD2. CDR1 is SGHRS and CDR2 is YFSETQ in the germline V gene. J lost 6 bases, V lost 2 bases, and 3 bases had no gene match. This CDR3 spans 14 amino acids. Here the CDR3 DNA reads TGCGCCAGCAGCTTAGGCGGGGGGGCCAATGAGCAGTTCTTC. Translating it yields CASSLGGGANEQFF.

This chain connects TRBV4-2 to TRBJ2-7; D is perhaps TRBD2 (5 bases). V dropped 0 bases and J dropped 3 bases, with 12 bases sitting between them. The length of the CDR3 is 15 residues. Germline CDR1 is LGHNA and CDR2 is YNFKEQ. The CDR3: CASSQDGPSGYEQYF. DNA for the CDR3: TGTGCCAGCAGCCAAGACGGGCCGAGCGGCTACGAGCAGTACTTC.

This clonotype has at least ten counts. The chain employs TRBV29-1 and TRBJ1-1; 9 bases map to TRBD1. This CDR3 spans 13 amino acids. Germline assignment: CDR1 SQVTM and CDR2 ANQGSEA. The junction had 9 bases not matched to a gene; V was cut back by 7 bases and J by 6 bases. CDR3 protein: CSGGQGWGSEAFF. The CDR3 DNA is TGCAGCGGGGGACAGGGTTGGGGGTCTGAAGCTTTCTTT.

The chain employs TRBV3-1 and TRBJ2-4; 8 bases are shared with TRBD1. Looked up from germline, CDR1 is LGHDT and CDR2 is YNNKEL (reference sequence). The trim removed 0 bases at V and 14 bases at J, leaving 6 bases unmatched. CDR3 length equals 13 residues. The CDR3: CASSQEGTGLEYF. The CDR3 DNA reads TGTGCCAGCAGCCAAGAGGGGACAGGTCTGGAGTACTTC.

In this sample, this clonotype turned up a few times. The chain uses TRBV20-1 and TRBJ2-3, with D tentatively TRBD1 or TRBD2 (6 bases each). V was shortened by 2 bases and J by 0 bases, with 9 bases between the two germline ends. In germline, CDR1 is DFQATT, CDR2 SNEGSKA (reference sequence). The CDR3 has 14 residues. This CDR3 is CSARRGVSTDTQYF. CDR3 DNA sequence: TGCAGTGCTAGAAGGGGGGTTAGCACAGATACGCAGTATTTT.